The clone carrying this T cell receptor beta chain has more than one count but fewer than ten. Trimming shortened V by 4 bases and J by 0 bases, and 4 bases separated the two germline ends. The CDR3 extends over 12 amino acids. CDR1 and CDR2 (germline): DFQATT, SNEGSKA (reference sequence). The sample is drawn from a study of identical twins. TCRdb called the 5' RACE reads again in MiXCR, with one record for every CDR3 protein. The repertoire holds roughly 720,000 distinct CDR3 sequences, with about 20% as singletons. The data also belong to a second study, concerning T cells expressing NK-cell markers. This second study notes: Dominant NKG2C+ clonotypes in five to seven donors made up roughly 1.0-7.5% of CD8+ T cells.

V is TRBV20-1 and J is TRBJ2-1; D remains ambiguous. The sequenced material came from PBMCs. This TCR derives from a young woman in good health. CDR3 in amino acids: CSATGSYNEQFF. CDR3 DNA sequence: TGCAGTGCTACCGGCTCCTACAATGAGCAGTTCTTC.